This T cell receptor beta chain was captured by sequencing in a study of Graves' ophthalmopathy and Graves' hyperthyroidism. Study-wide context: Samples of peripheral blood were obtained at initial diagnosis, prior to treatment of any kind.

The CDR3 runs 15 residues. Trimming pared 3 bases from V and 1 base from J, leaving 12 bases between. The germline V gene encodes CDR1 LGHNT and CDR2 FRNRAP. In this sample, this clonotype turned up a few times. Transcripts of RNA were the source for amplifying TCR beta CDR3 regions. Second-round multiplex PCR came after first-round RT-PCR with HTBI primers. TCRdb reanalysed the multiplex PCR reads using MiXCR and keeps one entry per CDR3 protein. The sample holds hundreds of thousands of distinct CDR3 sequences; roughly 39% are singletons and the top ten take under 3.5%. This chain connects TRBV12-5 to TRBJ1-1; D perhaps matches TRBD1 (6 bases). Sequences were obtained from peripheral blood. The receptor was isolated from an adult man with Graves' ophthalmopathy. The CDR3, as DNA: TGTGCTAGTGGTTTCGGGGCAGGGGAGAACACTGAAGCTTTCTTT. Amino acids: CASGFGAGENTEAFF.